The rows below give T cell receptor beta chains drawn from one sample of a study of cytomegalovirus exposure and HLA in healthy donors. The protocol was immunoSEQ multiplex PCR, while the TCRdb copy is restricted to in-frame clones and leaves out a portion. The repertoire table contains tens of thousands of clones. Source material: PBMCs. The receptors were sampled from a man between 45 and 60 years old in good health and CMV-seropositive. The CDR3 runs from the conserved cysteine through the conserved F or W. The D gene is left open where the match is weak.

D: TRBD2; length: 14; J: TRBJ2-7; V: TRBV4-2; CDR3: CASSPERGNAAVYF; DNA: TGTGCCAGCAGCCCGGAGCGGGGCAACGCGGCTGTGTACTTC
D: TRBD2; length: 15; J: TRBJ2-1; V: TRBV5-1; CDR3: CASSPVAGGFYEQFF; DNA: TGCGCCAGCAGCCCCGTAGCGGGAGGGTTTTATGAGCAGTTCTTC
D: TRBD1; length: 15; J: TRBJ1-2; V: TRBV10-3; CDR3: CAISEPGTGVYGYTF; DNA: TGTGCCATCAGTGAACCCGGGACAGGGGTTTATGGCTACACCTTC
D: NA; length: 12; J: TRBJ1-2; V: TRBV11-2; CDR3: CASRTTSTGYTF; DNA: TGTGCCAGCAGGACAACCTCGACTGGCTACACCTTC
D: NA; length: 15; J: TRBJ2-4; V: TRBV12-5; CDR3: CASGFMAGNIDIQYF; DNA: TGTGCTAGTGGTTTTATGGCGGGGAATATCGACATTCAGTACTTC
D: TRBD1; length: 17; J: TRBJ1-5; V: TRBV18; CDR3: CASSPPGQTGSNQPQHF; DNA: TGTGCCAGCTCACCACCGGGGCAGACAGGGAGCAATCAGCCCCAGCATTTT
D: TRBD1; length: 16; J: TRBJ1-5; V: TRBV5-1; CDR3: CASSLGGTGAGQPQHF; DNA: TGCGCCAGCAGCTTGGGTGGGACAGGGGCGGGACAGCCCCAGCATTTT
D: TRBD2; length: 14; J: TRBJ2-7; V: TRBV18; CDR3: CASSPPGLPYEQYF; DNA: TGTGCCAGCTCACCACCGGGACTACCCTACGAGCAGTACTTC
D: NA; length: 14; J: TRBJ2-7; V: TRBV7-2; CDR3: CASSLDREGSEQYF; DNA: TGTGCCAGCAGCCTAGACAGGGAGGGGTCCGAGCAGTACTTC
D: TRBD1; length: 16; J: TRBJ2-7; V: TRBV11-3; CDR3: CASSSRGQGHSYEQYF; DNA: TGTGCCAGCAGCTCGAGGGGACAGGGGCACTCCTACGAGCAGTACTTC
D: NA; length: 13; J: TRBJ2-7; V: TRBV4-3; CDR3: CASSQEGSYEQYF; DNA: TGCGCCAGCAGCCAAGAGGGCAGCTACGAGCAGTACTTC
D: TRBD1; length: 14; J: TRBJ2-5; V: TRBV5-1; CDR3: CASSLSGGGETQYF; DNA: TGCGCCAGCAGCTTGTCAGGGGGCGGGGAGACCCAGTACTTC
D: NA; length: 13; J: TRBJ1-1; V: TRBV11-3; CDR3: CASSRFTGTEAFF; DNA: TGTGCCAGCAGCCGATTCACGGGCACTGAAGCTTTCTTT